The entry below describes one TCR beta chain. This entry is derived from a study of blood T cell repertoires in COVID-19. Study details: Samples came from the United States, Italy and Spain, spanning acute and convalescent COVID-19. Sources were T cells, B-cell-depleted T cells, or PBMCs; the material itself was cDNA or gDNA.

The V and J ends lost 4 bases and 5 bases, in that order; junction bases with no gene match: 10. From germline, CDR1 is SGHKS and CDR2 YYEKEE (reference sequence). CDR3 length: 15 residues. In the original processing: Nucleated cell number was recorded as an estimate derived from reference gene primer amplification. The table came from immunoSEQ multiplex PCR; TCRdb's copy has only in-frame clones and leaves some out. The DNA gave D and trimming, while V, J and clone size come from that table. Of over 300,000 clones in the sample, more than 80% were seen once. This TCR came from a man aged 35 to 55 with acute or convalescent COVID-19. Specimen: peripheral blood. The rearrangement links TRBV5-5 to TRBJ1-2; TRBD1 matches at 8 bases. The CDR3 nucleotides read TGTGCCAGCAGCCCCGGACAGGGCCTTCTATATGGCTACACCTTC. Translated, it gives CASSPGQGLLYGYTF.